This entry is about one TCR beta chain. The sample contains more than one DNA sequence encoding this CDR3. This entry comes from a study of shared clonotypes between healthy human individuals. Across the whole study: Plates per donor: three CD4 naive, three CD4 memory, two CD8 naive, one CD8 memory.

Adults of Caucasian background living in Nashville, Tennessee made up all donors. Libraries were prepared by immunoSEQ multiplex PCR; TCRdb keeps only in-frame clonotypes and omits some of them. This sample has 2 million or so clones, with over 85% found just once. What was sequenced was naive CD4+ T cells sorted from blood. Subset given: CD45RA+ positively selected. This TCR was recovered from a man between 18 and 35 years old in good health.

The CDR3 spells CASSLSGQGNQPQHF. DNA for the CDR3: TGTGCCAGCAGCTTGTCGGGTCAGGGCAATCAGCCCCAGCATTTT. V and J are TRBV5-6 and TRBJ1-5; no clear D. This CDR3 region has 15 residues. Trimming stripped 1 base from V and 2 bases from J, with 10 bases between. Germline V gene lookup returns CDR1 SGHDT and CDR2 YYEEEE. Variable domain in full (rest from reference TRBV5-6 and TRBJ1-5): DAGVTQSPTHLIKTRGQQVTLRCSPKSGHDTVSWYQQALGQGPQFIFQYYEEEERQRGNFPDRFSGHQFPNYSSELNVNALLLGDSALYLCASSLSGQGNQPQHFGDGTRLSIL.